This paragraph reports one T cell receptor beta chain. These data originate in a study of blood T cell repertoires in COVID-19. Some clones are missing from TCRdb's copy, which holds only in-frame ones; the method was immunoSEQ multiplex PCR. There are about 240,000 clones in the sample; about nine tenths occur only once, and 7.2% lies in the top ten. CDR3 size: 14 residues. The V gene's germline CDR1 is SEHNR and CDR2 FQNEAQ (reference sequence). V lost 7 bases to trimming and J lost 6 bases, with 16 bases between them. This clonotype was sampled from a man aged 55 to 70 who had recovered from COVID-19. Input material: peripheral blood. The genes are TRBV7-9 and TRBJ2-1; maybe TRBD1 (6 bases). In DNA, the CDR3 is TGTGCCAGCACCATCCTGGAACAGGGCAATGAGCAGTTCTTC. It encodes CASTILEQGNEQFF.